This TCR beta chain was recovered during a study of neurological immune-mediated disorders. Trimming removed 5 bases from V and 7 bases from J; junction bases left unmatched: 18. Germline CDR1 reads SGHAT; CDR2 reads FQNNGV. The CDR3 length is 19 residues. TCRdb independently ran MiXCR on the 5' RACE reads; one entry per CDR3 protein. The table has some 57,000 distinct CDR3 sequences, 3% to 4% seen once. Study conclusions and caveats: The greatest TCR clonal expansion occurred in HTLV-1-associated myelopathy and the least in multiple sclerosis, which fell below healthy controls.

This clonotype occurred many times. What it binds is unknown. The chain links TRBV11-2 to TRBJ2-1; 12 bases align to TRBD2. The clonotype originates from a man in his fifties or sixties with multiple sclerosis. Specimen: PBMCs. This CDR3 reads CASSRRTSGISMGGNEQFF. CDR3 nucleotide sequence: TGTGCCAGCAGCCGCAGGACTAGCGGGATCTCGATGGGGGGAAATGAGCAGTTCTTC. Using reference TRBV11-2 and TRBJ2-1 for the parts outside the CDR3, the full variable domain is EAGVAQSPRYKIIEKRQSVAFWCNPISGHATLYWYQQILGQGPKLLIQFQNNGVVDDSQLPKDRFSAERLKGVDSTLKIQPAKLEDSAVYLCASSRRTSGISMGGNEQFFGPGTRLTVL.